Listed below are T cell receptor beta chains from one sample, sequenced in a study of blood T cell repertoires in COVID-19. Clones were read by immunoSEQ multiplex PCR, and TCRdb kept only the in-frame ones, dropping some. The sample includes around 100,000 clones, 80% to 90% seen only once; the top ten take approximately 29%. Sequenced: peripheral blood. Source of these receptors: an elderly woman with acute or convalescent COVID-19. CDR3s include the opening cysteine and the closing phenylalanine or tryptophan. The D gene is left open where the match is weak. Clone size is shown for a subset of rows, as once, few, many or a class of expanded clone.

abundance	v_gene	d_gene	j_gene	CDR3nt	CDR3aa
NA	TRBV7-6	NA	TRBJ2-7	TGTGCCAGCAGCCCCCGCTTGGGCGCCGTTTACGAGCAGTACTTC	CASSPRLGAVYEQYF
NA	TRBV20-1	NA	TRBJ1-4	TGCAGTGCTAGTGACAGGAACGGTAATGAAAAACTGTTTTTT	CSASDRNGNEKLFF
once	TRBV10-1	TRBD2	TRBJ2-3	TGCGCCAGCAGTGAGGGACTAGCGGGGGGTACCCCTAGCACAGATACGCAGTATTTT	CASSEGLAGGTPSTDTQYF
NA	TRBV5-1	NA	TRBJ2-1	TGCGCCAGCAGCTTGGTGGGGGAGGCCTACAATGAGCAGTTCTTC	CASSLVGEAYNEQFF
NA	TRBV27	TRBD1	TRBJ2-5	TGTGCCAGCAGTTTTGCTGGGACAGGGGGCAACTTCTGGACCCAGTACTTC	CASSFAGTGGNFWTQYF
NA	TRBV27	TRBD1	TRBJ2-3	TGTGCCACCAGGGGGCGGAGACTTAGCACAGATACGCAGTATTTT	CATRGRRLSTDTQYF
NA	TRBV28	NA	TRBJ2-5	TGTGCCAGCAGTTTACGAGGCCAGGGGACGGGGGGATTGGGAGAGACCCAGTACTTC	CASSLRGQGTGGLGETQYF
NA	TRBV5-1	TRBD1	TRBJ1-4	TGCGCCAGCAGCTTTCAGGGGCAGGGGGATGAAAAACTGTTTTTT	CASSFQGQGDEKLFF
NA	TRBV9	NA	TRBJ2-1	TGTGCCACAGCTAGAGGAGCAGGGCTAGTGAATGAGCAGTTCTTC	CATARGAGLVNEQFF
NA	TRBV20-1	NA	TRBJ1-4	TGCAGTGCTAGTGGCCGAGCAACTAATGAAAAACTGTTTTTT	CSASGRATNEKLFF
NA	TRBV7-2	NA	TRBJ2-1	TGTGCCAGCAGCTTATCGAGGGGGAATATCAATGAGCAGTTCTTC	CASSLSRGNINEQFF
NA	TRBV2	NA	TRBJ1-1	TGTGCCAGCAGTGTCACAGGGACGTACACTGAAGCTTTCTTT	CASSVTGTYTEAFF
NA	TRBV29-1	TRBD1	TRBJ1-2	TGCAGCGTCGGACAGGGGGCTGTTGGCTACACCTTC	CSVGQGAVGYTF
NA	TRBV7-9	NA	TRBJ2-7	TGTGCCAGCAGCTTAGTGGGACACAACTCCTACGAGCAGTACTTC	CASSLVGHNSYEQYF
NA	TRBV6-5	NA	TRBJ2-7	TGTGCCAGCCGGAGGGGTATCAACGAGCAGTACTTC	CASRRGINEQYF
NA	TRBV27	NA	TRBJ2-7	TGTGCCAGCAGTTTTTTCAGGGGCTACGAGCAGTACTTC	CASSFFRGYEQYF
NA	TRBV7-6	NA	TRBJ1-6	TGTGCCAGCAGCTTAGTAGCAGTCGCGGGTTCACCCCTCCACTTT	CASSLVAVAGSPLHF
NA	TRBV24-1	NA	TRBJ2-2	TGTGCCACCAGTGATCTCGGACTTAACACCGGGGAGCTGTTTTTT	CATSDLGLNTGELFF
NA	TRBV7-9	NA	TRBJ1-2	TGTGCCAGCAGCTTTGGACAAAACTATGGCTACACCTTC	CASSFGQNYGYTF
NA	TRBV5-1	NA	TRBJ2-5	TGCGCCAGCAGCTTGGAGGGGTTGGAGACCCAGTACTTC	CASSLEGLETQYF
NA	TRBV6-2/TRBV6-3	NA	TRBJ1-5	TGTGCCAGCAGTTACACTCCGGGTTGGAGCCAGCCCCAGCATTTT	CASSYTPGWSQPQHF
NA	TRBV5-1	TRBD1	TRBJ2-7	TGCGCCAGCAGCCATCCGGGACAGGGGAGCCACGAGCAGTACTTC	CASSHPGQGSHEQYF
NA	TRBV3-1/TRBV3-2	NA	TRBJ2-1	TGTGCCAGCAGCGTCATAGCGCTTAATGAGCAGTTCTTC	CASSVIALNEQFF
NA	TRBV18	NA	TRBJ2-2	TGTGCCAGCTCAGAAAACAGGAACACCGGGGAGCTGTTTTTT	CASSENRNTGELFF
NA	TRBV7-2	TRBD1	TRBJ1-6	TGTGCCAGCAGCTTCGACAGGGGGAATTCACCCCTCCACTTT	CASSFDRGNSPLHF
NA	TRBV9	TRBD2	TRBJ2-1	TGTGCCAGCAGCGTAGAGCCTAGCGGTTTTACCTCCTACAATGAGCAGTTCTTC	CASSVEPSGFTSYNEQFF
NA	TRBV7-8	TRBD1	TRBJ1-5	TGTGCCAGCAGCTTAGCGGGGGGGACAGGGAATACGCCCCAGCATTTT	CASSLAGGTGNTPQHF
NA	TRBV27	TRBD1	TRBJ2-5	TGTGCCAGCAGTTTATCGAACAGGGGACGGGAGACCCAGTACTTC	CASSLSNRGRETQYF
few	TRBV21-1	NA	TRBJ1-1	TGTGCCAGCAGCCCCTGGGGAGGGACATACACTGAAGCTTTCTTT	CASSPWGGTYTEAFF
NA	TRBV2	NA	TRBJ2-1	TGTGCCAGCAGGTGGGGGCAGGGGTCCTACAATGAGCAGTTCTTC	CASRWGQGSYNEQFF
NA	TRBV4-3	NA	TRBJ2-5	TGCGCCAGCAGCCAATCAGGGGCCGAGACCCAGTACTTC	CASSQSGAETQYF
NA	TRBV19	TRBD1	TRBJ1-6	TGTGCCAGCCGGGACAGCCCGATCTCCTATAATTCACCCCTCCACTTT	CASRDSPISYNSPLHF
NA	TRBV7-9	TRBD1	TRBJ1-1	TGTGCCAGCAGCTTAGCAGGGGGCGCGTACACTGAAGCTTTCTTT	CASSLAGGAYTEAFF
NA	TRBV4-3	TRBD2	TRBJ2-3	TGCGCCAGCAGCCATACTAGCGGGGAAACAGATACGCAGTATTTT	CASSHTSGETDTQYF
NA	TRBV5-1	TRBD2	TRBJ2-7	TGCGCCAGCAGCTACCGCGGGGGGACCAACTACGAGCAGTACTTC	CASSYRGGTNYEQYF
NA	TRBV27	NA	TRBJ2-7	TGTGCCAGCAGTTTAGGGGGACACAGCTACGAGCAGTACTTC	CASSLGGHSYEQYF
NA	TRBV5-1	TRBD2	TRBJ2-3	TGCGCCAGCAGCTTAGCGGGGGGGCCTGGTGATACGCAGTATTTT	CASSLAGGPGDTQYF
NA	TRBV4-2	NA	TRBJ2-6	TGTGCCAGCAGCCAAGAGTTCTCAGACAGCTCTGGGGCCAACGTCCTGACTTTC	CASSQEFSDSSGANVLTF
NA	TRBV2	TRBD1	TRBJ2-6	TGTGCCAGCAGGAGGACAGGTGCTAGCTCTGGGGCCAACGTCCTGACTTTC	CASRRTGASSGANVLTF
once	TRBV7-3	NA	TRBJ2-6	TGTGCCAGCAGCTTATCAGGTCCTGGGGCCAACGTCCTGACTTTC	CASSLSGPGANVLTF
NA	TRBV19	NA	TRBJ2-2	TGTGCCTGTTCGACCGGGTCCTACACCGGGGAGCTGTTTTTT	CACSTGSYTGELFF